The 32 T cell receptor beta chains below all came from one sample that was sequenced in a study of OX40 agonist ivuxolimab in advanced cancers. The table came from immunoSEQ multiplex PCR; TCRdb's copy has only in-frame clones and leaves some out. The repertoire consists of around 51,000 clones, with around 81% occurring once and the leading ten covering 2.5% to 3.5%. Sequenced material: CD4+ or CD8+ T cells sorted from blood, taken in a trial of the OX40 agonist ivuxolimab. The receptors were gathered from an adult with an advanced solid tumor such as melanoma, head and neck, liver or kidney cancer.

The rearrangement uses TRBV19 and TRBJ1-5; 10 positions agree with TRBD1. V dropped 3 bases and J dropped 7; count of bases not matched to a gene: 9. This CDR3 has 16 amino acids. Looked up from germline, CDR1 is LNHDA and CDR2 is SQIVND (reference sequence). CDR3: CASSIPGQGMVQPQHF. Here the CDR3 DNA reads TGTGCCAGTAGTATCCCGGGACAGGGGATGGTACAGCCCCAGCATTTT.

CDR3 sequence reads: CASSLFGTLGQGSRSYGYTF. DNA for the CDR3: TGTGCCAGTAGTCTATTTGGGACCCTTGGACAGGGGAGCCGATCCTATGGCTACACCTTC. The chain is built from TRBV19 and TRBJ1-2; TRBD1 matches 9 bases. The CDR3 runs to 20 residues. Trimming cost V 5 bases and J 4 bases; bases outside gene matches: 23. Germline assignment: CDR1 LNHDA and CDR2 SQIVND (reference sequence).

The chain recombines TRBV5-4 with TRBJ2-2, with D unresolved. Trimming removed 6 bases at V and 4 bases at J, with 4 bases between. Germline CDR1 and CDR2: SGHNT and YYREEE (reference sequence). The CDR3 contains 11 residues. Here the CDR3 DNA reads TGTGCCAGCATGGGCACCGGGGAGCTGTTTTTT. Its translation is CASMGTGELFF.

V is TRBV9 and J is TRBJ2-2; D is unclear. The CDR3 runs 15 residues. Germline values: CDR1 SGDLS, CDR2 YYNGEE. V shed 4 bases and J shed 5 bases, with 15 bases lying between them. The chain's CDR3 is CASSSGATATGELFF. The CDR3 nucleotides are TGTGCCAGCAGCTCAGGTGCGACGGCAACCGGGGAGCTGTTTTTT. Filled out from reference TRBV9 and TRBJ2-2, the complete variable domain reads DSGVTQTPKHLITATGQRVTLRCSPRSGDLSVYWYQQSLDQGLQFLIQYYNGEERAKGNILERFSAQQFPDLHSELNLSSLELGDSALYFCASSSGATATGELFFGEGSRLTVL.

J is TRBJ2-2 and V is TRBV9; tentatively, D is TRBD1 (5 bases). CDR1 SGDLS and CDR2 YYNGEE come from the germline V gene. This CDR3 has 14 residues. Trimming took off 3 bases at V and 6 bases at J, with 12 bases between the two ends. For the CDR3, the DNA is TGTGCCAGCAGCGCCACCCCAGGGCCCGGGGAGCTGTTTTTT. Translation: CASSATPGPGELFF.

The J gene is TRBJ2-7, the V gene TRBV14; TRBD2 aligns across 7 bases. The CDR3 is made up of 17 amino acids. Germline V gene sequence: CDR1 SGHDN, CDR2 FVKESK. The ends lost 4 bases at V and 5 bases at J; junction bases unmatched: 17. This CDR3 is CASSPETSFLGFDEQYF. CDR3 DNA sequence: TGTGCCAGCAGCCCAGAGACTAGCTTTTTAGGGTTCGACGAGCAGTACTTC. Variable domain in full (rest from reference TRBV14 and TRBJ2-7): EAGVTQFPSHSVIEKGQTVTLRCDPISGHDNLYWYRRVMGKEIKFLLHFVKESKQDESGMPNNRFLAERTGGTYSTLKVQPAELEDSGVYFCASSPETSFLGFDEQYFGPGTRLTVT.

This clone has just one count. The CDR3 DNA follows: TGTGCCAGCAGCCCTAGAGTAGGACAGGGGTATGGCTACACCTTC. This sequence encodes CASSPRVGQGYGYTF. The chain recombines TRBV7-2 with TRBJ1-2; the match to TRBD1 covers 9 bases. The junction had 9 bases not matched to a gene; V was cut back by 5 bases and J by 5 bases. CDR3 length: 15 residues. Per the germline V gene, CDR1 is SGHTA and CDR2 is FQGNSA.

The V gene is TRBV18, the J gene TRBJ2-1; D unresolved. The germline gives CDR1 KGHSH, CDR2 LQKENI. There are 16 residues in the CDR3. Trimming took off 2 bases at V and 0 bases at J, with 11 bases between the two ends. CDR3 amino acids: CASSPKDLSSYNEQFF. The CDR3 DNA follows: TGTGCCAGCTCACCAAAGGACCTAAGCTCCTACAATGAGCAGTTCTTC. Drawing the rest from reference TRBV18 and TRBJ2-1, the complete variable domain is NAGVMQNPRHLVRRRGQEARLRCSPMKGHSHVYWYRQLPEEGLKFMVYLQKENIIDESGMPKERFSAEFPKEGPSILRIQQVVRGDSAAYFCASSPKDLSSYNEQFFGPGTRLTVL.

The V gene is TRBV10-3, the J gene TRBJ1-6; D is unresolved. Germline assignment: CDR1 ENHRY and CDR2 SYGVKD. V lost 4 bases and J lost 6, with 7 bases in between. The CDR3 spans 13 residues. CDR3 nucleotide sequence: TGTGCCATCAGTGGGACGATTAATTCACCCCTCCACTTT. It translates to CAISGTINSPLHF.

This clone appeared a single time. This chain links TRBV9 with TRBJ1-4; 8 bases are shared with TRBD1. The germline V gene has CDR1 SGDLS and CDR2 YYNGEE. The V gene end was trimmed by 2 bases and the J gene end by 6 bases; junction bases not matched to a gene: 9. The CDR3 totals 16 residues. CDR3 nucleotides: TGTGCCAGCAGCGTCGGGACAGGAGGGGGAGATGAAAAACTGTTTTTT. It is translated as CASSVGTGGGDEKLFF. Full variable domain (rest looked up from reference TRBV9 and TRBJ1-4): DSGVTQTPKHLITATGQRVTLRCSPRSGDLSVYWYQQSLDQGLQFLIQYYNGEERAKGNILERFSAQQFPDLHSELNLSSLELGDSALYFCASSVGTGGGDEKLFFGSGTQLSVL.

The J gene is TRBJ2-3, the V gene TRBV10-1; 9 nucleotides agree with TRBD1. Germline V CDR1 and CDR2: WNHNN, SYGVQD (reference sequence). V shed 6 bases, J shed 4 bases, and the junction held 2 bases outside the gene matches. CDR3 size: 13 residues. CDR3 nucleotide sequence: TGCGCCAGCAGCGACAGGGGGGCAGATACGCAGTATTTT. Amino acids: CASSDRGADTQYF.

This clone came up a few times. The rearrangement joins TRBV5-4 to TRBJ1-2, with D perhaps TRBD1 (5 bases). CDR1 is SGHNT, CDR2 YYREEE, per germline (reference sequence). The ends were cut back, 0 bases at V and 2 bases at J, with 5 bases in the middle. The CDR3 runs to 13 residues. The CDR3: CASSLGGNYGYTF. CDR3 in DNA: TGTGCCAGCAGCTTGGGGGGGAACTATGGCTACACCTTC.

The chain links TRBV5-6 to TRBJ1-2; D uncertain. Trimming left V 8 bases short and J 1 base short, with 12 bases between. Germline values: CDR1 SGHDT, CDR2 YYEEEE. CDR3 length equals 13 residues. As DNA, the CDR3 is TGTGCCAGTACGGACGGATATAACTATGGCTACACCTTC. Translation gives CASTDGYNYGYTF.

A few counts support this clone. CDR3 amino acids: CASSLGGGLETQYF. CDR3 DNA: TGCGCCAGCAGCTTAGGAGGAGGGTTGGAGACCCAGTACTTC. This chain uses TRBV5-1 with TRBJ2-5; D perhaps matches TRBD2 (6 bases). V lost 2 bases to trimming and J lost 5 bases, with 13 bases between them. Germline lookup yields CDR1 SGHRS and CDR2 YFSETQ. CDR3 size: 14 residues.

This clone has only one observation. This chain connects TRBV19 to TRBJ1-2; tentative D call: TRBD1 (5 bases). CDR3 length equals 14 residues. Trimming shortened V by 7 bases and J by 2 bases, and 14 bases separated the two germline ends. Germline V gene sequence: CDR1 LNHDA, CDR2 SQIVND (reference sequence). CDR3 loop: CASTQGVGNYGYTF. DNA for the CDR3: TGTGCCAGTACCCAAGGGGTAGGGAACTATGGCTACACCTTC.

V usage is TRBV13 and J usage is TRBJ2-5; D gene uncertain. V gave up 2 bases and J gave up 5 bases, with 3 bases separating them. Germline loops: CDR1 PRHDT, CDR2 FYEKMQ (reference sequence). This CDR3 is built from 11 residues. CDR3 loop: CASSLLETQYF. The CDR3 nucleotides read TGTGCCAGCAGCTTACTGGAGACCCAGTACTTC. The full variable domain, its missing parts supplied by reference TRBV13 and TRBJ2-5, is AAGVIQSPRHLIKEKRETATLKCYPIPRHDTVYWYQQGPGQDPQFLISFYEKMQSDKGSIPDRFSAQQFSDYHSELNMSSLELGDSALYFCASSLLETQYFGPGTRLLVL.

CDR3: CASSFKKETQYF. The CDR3 DNA sequence: TGTGCCAGCAGCTTCAAAAAAGAGACCCAGTACTTC. The V and J genes are TRBV7-2 and TRBJ2-5; unclear D gene. Germline CDR1 SGHTA, CDR2 FQGNSA. V lost 3 bases, J lost 3 bases, and 5 bases lay in between. The CDR3 is 12 residues long.

The rearrangement joins TRBV7-9 to TRBJ1-4; tentatively, D is TRBD1 (5 bases). Trimming cost V 6 bases and J 8 bases, with 10 bases left between them. CDR3 length: 12 amino acids. Germline V gives CDR1 SEHNR, CDR2 FQNEAQ (reference sequence). Written as DNA, the CDR3 is TGTGCCAGCAGTTGGACATCCGAAAAACTGTTTTTT. Its protein is CASSWTSEKLFF.

The chain has TRBV19 and TRBJ2-5; D is ambiguous. The DNA end is more similar to TRBJ2-7, so the J call may be wrong. The CDR3 runs to 14 residues. Per germline, CDR1 LNHDA and CDR2 SQIVND (reference sequence). The CDR3 nucleotides read TGTGCCAGTAGTATAAATAGGTCTTCCTACGAGCAGTACTTC. Translated: CASSINRSSYEQYF.

This clone is termed medium-sized. V gene TRBV10-3 combines with J gene TRBJ2-7, with D perhaps TRBD2 (5 bases). V lost 3 bases to trimming and J lost 2 bases, with 11 bases between them. Germline-derived CDR1 and CDR2 are ENHRY and SYGVKD. This CDR3 spans 14 amino acids. CDR3 in DNA: TGTGCCATCAGTGACTCCGGGAACCCCTACGAGCAGTACTTC. The encoded protein is CAISDSGNPYEQYF.

The J gene is TRBJ1-2, the V gene TRBV6-1, with D possibly TRBD1 on 5 matching bases. The CDR3 covers 14 residues. CDR1 is MNHNS and CDR2 is SASEGT in the germline V gene. Trimming stripped 3 bases from V and 14 bases from J, with 22 bases between. CDR3 in DNA: TGTGCCAGCAGTGACGCAGGGCTGGCGCTTCCGGGGACCTTC. It is translated as CASSDAGLALPGTF.

V is TRBV7-2 and J is TRBJ2-3; TRBD2 aligns across 12 bases. Trimming cost V 1 base and J 3 bases; bases outside gene matches: 5. The CDR3 spans 17 residues. From germline, CDR1 is SGHTA and CDR2 FQGNSA. The CDR3 sequence: CASSLVLAGGLTDTQYF. CDR3 in DNA: TGTGCCAGCAGCTTAGTGCTAGCGGGGGGGCTTACAGATACGCAGTATTTT.

The rearrangement links TRBV29-1 to TRBJ1-3; a weak D match, TRBD1 (5 bases). This CDR3 is built from 15 residues. The V end was cut by 6 bases, the J end by 0 bases, with 15 bases between. Germline V lookup: CDR1 SQVTM, CDR2 ANQGSEA. CDR3 residues: CSVGHRPGSGNTIYF. Here the CDR3 DNA reads TGCAGCGTAGGACACCGACCCGGCTCTGGAAACACCATATATTTT.

This clone was picked up a small number of times. CDR3 DNA sequence: TGTGCCAGCAGTTACCAGGGTGGGAATTCACCCCTCCACTTT. It codes for CASSYQGGNSPLHF. V is TRBV6-5 and J is TRBJ1-6; D perhaps matches TRBD1 (5 bases). Germline values: CDR1 MNHEY, CDR2 SVGAGI. The V end was cut by 2 bases, the J end by 7 bases, with 9 bases between. CDR3 length: 14 amino acids.

This clone is a singleton in its sample. This chain joins TRBV7-3 and TRBJ2-1, with D possibly being TRBD2 (6 bases). CDR1 is SGHTA, CDR2 FQGTGA, per germline. The CDR3 is 17 amino acids. V was trimmed by 3 bases and J by 0 bases, leaving 15 bases between them. The CDR3 DNA reads as TGTGCCAGCAGCTTTACCGGGACTGCGAGCTCCTACAATGAGCAGTTCTTC. Translation: CASSFTGTASSYNEQFF.

This chain links TRBV11-2 with TRBJ1-2; TRBD1 agrees at 8 bases. Germline loops: CDR1 SGHAT, CDR2 FQNNGV. This CDR3 has 16 amino acids. V dropped 2 bases and J dropped 8; count of bases not matched to a gene: 13. The CDR3 is CASSLRVQGGIGGYTF. CDR3 nucleotide sequence: TGTGCCAGCAGCTTAAGGGTACAGGGGGGAATTGGCGGCTACACCTTC.

This chain uses TRBV5-6 with TRBJ1-1, with D unresolved. CDR1 SGHDT and CDR2 YYEEEE come from the germline V gene. V dropped 5 bases and J dropped 2 bases, with 25 bases sitting between them. CDR3 length: 18 residues. CDR3 sequence (DNA): TGTGCCAGCAGTCCCAGGAAGGTGTGGGCGAGGGCCAACACTGAAGCTTTCTTT. Amino acid sequence: CASSPRKVWARANTEAFF.

The chain couples TRBV6-5 to TRBJ2-3; D might be TRBD1 (5 bases). Germline loops: CDR1 MNHEY, CDR2 SVGAGI. Trimming took 2 bases from V and 2 from J, leaving 8 bases between them. This CDR3 is built from 14 residues. CDR3 sequence (DNA): TGTGCCAGCAGTTACCAGGGTTCCACAGATACGCAGTATTTT. This sequence encodes CASSYQGSTDTQYF.

The V gene is TRBV6-5, the J gene TRBJ2-3; D unclear. The CDR3 extends over 13 amino acids. V lost 6 bases to trimming and J lost 4 bases, with 11 bases between them. The germline V gene encodes CDR1 MNHEY and CDR2 SVGAGI. CDR3: CASSPGGADTQYF. The CDR3 nucleotides are TGTGCCAGCAGCCCGGGTGGGGCAGATACGCAGTATTTT.

The J gene is TRBJ2-2, the V gene TRBV11-2; 7 positions agree with TRBD1. The V gene end was trimmed by 1 base and the J gene end by 3 bases; junction bases not matched to a gene: 5. This CDR3 spans 16 amino acids. The germline gives CDR1 SGHAT, CDR2 FQNNGV. CDR3 sequence: CASSLGTGHDTGELFF. In DNA, the CDR3 is TGTGCCAGCAGCTTAGGGACAGGCCACGACACCGGGGAGCTGTTTTTT.

This chain uses TRBV29-1 with TRBJ2-2, with D perhaps being TRBD1 or TRBD2 (5 bases each). Germline V CDR1 and CDR2: SQVTM, ANQGSEA. The CDR3 covers 17 residues. The ends were cut back, 6 bases at V and 2 bases at J, with 22 bases in the middle. The CDR3 region has the DNA TGCAGCGTGGAGGTAGGGGAGACAAAACCTAACACCGGGGAGCTGTTTTTT. Translated: CSVEVGETKPNTGELFF.

V gene TRBV7-2 combines with J gene TRBJ2-2; weak D call: TRBD1 (7 bases). This CDR3 contains 14 residues. V was pared by 8 bases and J by 3 bases, with 13 bases between. Germline lookup yields CDR1 SGHTA and CDR2 FQGNSA. The CDR3 nucleotides read TGTGCCAGCCGGGGGACAGCCGACACCGGGGAGCTGTTTTTT. Protein: CASRGTADTGELFF.